This T cell receptor (beta chain) was retrieved from a study of T-cell reconstitution after alpha-beta-depleted transplantation in children (dated by TCRdb to 2016 to 2017). General notes on the study: The study quantitatively tracked T-cell immune reconstitution after TCRalphabeta/CD19-depleted allogeneic hematopoietic cell transplantation in children using TCR repertoire profiling.

Libraries were prepared through PCR. Sequencing used an Illumina HiSeq 2500. TCR libraries were prepared with molecular barcoding, using unique molecular identifiers to normalize TCRbeta repertoire quantification. TCRdb ran its own pipeline on the public reads, namely fastp trimming at Q25 and MiXCR clone calling, and kept in-frame beta chains. One record per CDR3 amino acid sequence lists the most common genes and DNA. This sample comprises more than 400,000 distinct CDR3 sequences, about an eighth of them detected only once. The top ten hold 12% to 15% of the sample. What the study reported, not specific to this receptor: The apparently early recovery of alphabetaT-cell counts about two months after transplant reportedly depended on only several hundred rapidly expanded clones that came from non-depleted graft cells. The frequencies of hyperexpanded clones fell over the following months, and after one year, T-cell counts and TCRbeta diversity were mostly attributed to newly produced T cells. In some patients, the high TCRbeta diversity seen at day 60 was put down to recipient T cells and intrathymic progenitors that had survived conditioning.

Reading the label with the study, this specimen's treatment or condition is: allogeneic hematopoietic cell transplantation with graft depleted of TCRalphabeta T cells and CD19 B cells. The children who served as transplant recipients had been given grafts of TCRalphabeta/CD19-depleted allogeneic hematopoietic cells. CDR1 and CDR2, looked up from the germline V gene (reference sequence), are DFQATT and SNEGSKA. From its cysteine to its phenylalanine, the CDR3 spans 14 amino acids. CDR3 DNA is the only sequence kept; it has 42 bases, read in frame from the first base. The junction shows trimming of 0 bases on V and 7 bases on J, plus 13 bases between the germline ends. This clonotype turned up a few times. Its cognate antigen has yet to be identified. Base qualities were left out, and no much larger clone turns up one base away.

The TCR originated in a female patient between 2 and 10 years old who had a stem cell transplant for aplastic anemia, so the T cells may come from the graft donor. The sequences come from PBMCs, mostly from graft donor cells, collected 180 days after TCRalphabeta/CD19-depleted stem cell transplant. The chain uses TRBV20-1 and TRBJ2-1, and possibly TRBD2, on 6 matching bases. The nucleotides are TGCAGTGCTAGAGATTCACTAGGAGGGAATGAGCAGTTCTTC. This sequence encodes CSARDSLGGNEQFF.